Shown below are 13 T cell receptor beta chains from a single sample sequenced in a study of blood T cell repertoires in COVID-19. Sequenced by immunoSEQ multiplex PCR; TCRdb stores in-frame clones only, minus some. The sample consists of over 150,000 clones, 70% to 90% of them appearing once. The specimen was peripheral blood. These TCRs come from a man between 45 and 60 years old with COVID-19, enrolled during active disease.

This clone was recorded once. The rearrangement uses TRBV7-9 and TRBJ1-4; D remains unclear. V dropped 5 bases and J dropped 3 bases, with 13 bases sitting between them. The length of the CDR3 is 15 residues. Germline V gene lookup returns CDR1 SEHNR and CDR2 FQNEAQ (reference sequence). In DNA form, the CDR3 reads TGTGCCAGCAGCCAACGCGGGAGCTCTAATGAAAAACTGTTTTTT. Protein product: CASSQRGSSNEKLFF.

J is TRBJ2-1 and V is TRBV15; the match to TRBD2 covers 8 bases. The CDR3 is made up of 15 amino acids. Germline loops: CDR1 LNHNV, CDR2 YYDKDF (reference sequence). V gave up 1 base and J gave up 4 bases; unmatched junction bases: 3. The CDR3 region has the DNA TGTGCCACCAGCAGAGCGGGGGGGCAATACAATGAGCAGTTCTTC. Amino acids: CATSRAGGQYNEQFF.

The chain combines TRBV5-1 with TRBJ2-3; 8 positions agree with TRBD2. Losses at the gene ends were 0 bases for V and 4 bases for J; bases not matched to a gene: 7. The CDR3 sequence is 16 residues long. Germline CDR1 SGHRS, CDR2 YFSETQ. CDR3 sequence: CASSLAGGAKSDTQYF. The CDR3 DNA reads TGCGCCAGCAGCTTGGCCGGGGGGGCTAAGTCAGATACGCAGTATTTT.

This clone has a count of ten or more. The chain carries TRBV25-1 and TRBJ1-2; 9 bases fit TRBD1. In germline, CDR1 is MGHDK, CDR2 SYGVNS. The ends lost 8 bases at V and 7 bases at J; junction bases unmatched: 8. The CDR3 has 13 residues. CDR3 DNA sequence: TGTGCCAGCGAGTCCCGGGACAGGGTTGGCTACACCTTC. Amino acids: CASESRDRVGYTF.

The rearrangement uses TRBV7-2 and TRBJ2-1, with 14 positions matching TRBD2. The CDR3 totals 17 residues. The trim removed 4 bases at V and 4 bases at J, leaving 6 bases unmatched. Germline CDR1 SGHTA, CDR2 FQGNSA. CDR3 sequence reads: CASSSRTSGGLYNEQFF. As DNA, the CDR3 is TGTGCCAGCAGCTCCCGGACTAGCGGGGGGTTATACAATGAGCAGTTCTTC.

Here the CDR3 reads CASSYRWQGRDEQYF. The CDR3 bases are TGTGCCAGCAGTTATAGGTGGCAGGGGCGTGACGAGCAGTACTTC. This chain links TRBV6-5 with TRBJ2-7, with a weak D call TRBD1 (6 bases). Germline V CDR1 and CDR2: MNHEY, SVGAGI. V was trimmed by 3 bases and J by 5 bases, leaving 17 bases between them. The CDR3 has 15 residues.

The chain uses TRBV7-9 and TRBJ2-1; 7 nucleotides align to TRBD1. The CDR3 length is 15 residues. Germline V gene lookup returns CDR1 SEHNR and CDR2 FQNEAQ (reference sequence). The V segment lost 8 bases and the J segment 3 bases; nucleotides outside the gene matches: 10. CDR3 nucleotide sequence: TGTGCCAGCTCGCGTCGAGGGGACAGCTACAATGAGCAGTTCTTC. Its protein product is CASSRRGDSYNEQFF.

The rearrangement joins TRBV12-3 or TRBV12-4 to TRBJ2-3; TRBD1 is a possible D gene (5 bases). V lost 1 base and J lost 6, with 8 bases in between. There are 13 residues in the CDR3. CDR3 in DNA: TGTGCCAGCAGTTTAGGGACACCCGATACGCAGTATTTT. It translates to CASSLGTPDTQYF.

The rearrangement uses TRBV4-1 and TRBJ1-5; D uncertain. CDR1 is MGHRA and CDR2 is YSYEKL in the germline V gene. Trimming pared 0 bases from V and 3 bases from J, leaving 9 bases between. The CDR3 spans 15 residues. CDR3 region: CASSQDWELNQPQHF. The DNA for the CDR3 is TGCGCCAGCAGCCAAGATTGGGAGCTCAATCAGCCCCAGCATTTT.

The rearrangement joins TRBV11-2 to TRBJ2-2; a weak D match, TRBD2 (5 bases). The germline V gene has CDR1 SGHAT and CDR2 FQNNGV. V lost 2 bases and J 8 bases, leaving 6 bases between the germline ends. CDR3 length: 12 residues. CDR3 in amino acids: CASSLWEGELFF. The CDR3 DNA reads TGTGCCAGCAGCTTATGGGAGGGGGAGCTGTTTTTT. Using reference TRBV11-2 and TRBJ2-2 for the parts outside the CDR3, the full variable domain is EAGVAQSPRYKIIEKRQSVAFWCNPISGHATLYWYQQILGQGPKLLIQFQNNGVVDDSQLPKDRFSAERLKGVDSTLKIQPAKLEDSAVYLCASSLWEGELFFGEGSRLTVL.

This clone appeared once. The rearrangement joins TRBV24-1 to TRBJ2-5; D may be TRBD2 (6 bases). The CDR3 totals 15 residues. V shed 0 bases and J shed 5 bases, with 12 bases lying between them. Germline V gene lookup returns CDR1 KGHDR and CDR2 SFDVKD. In DNA, the CDR3 is TGTGCCACCAGTGATTTGCGGGGGAGCGGGGAGACCCAGTACTTC. Translation: CATSDLRGSGETQYF.

The DNA of the CDR3 is TGTGCCAGCAGCCCGTCACAGGGGGCGTGGGCTGAAGCTTTCTTT. Its translation: CASSPSQGAWAEAFF. The gene calls are TRBV7-9 and TRBJ1-1; 9 bases align to TRBD1. The germline gives CDR1 SEHNR, CDR2 FQNEAQ (reference sequence). J was trimmed by 6 bases and V by 5 bases; bases with no gene match: 10. The CDR3 has 15 residues.

This chain connects TRBV15 to TRBJ1-4, with 7 bases that match TRBD1. V shed 4 bases, J shed 4 bases, and the junction held 6 bases outside the gene matches. CDR3 length: 15 amino acids. The germline gives CDR1 LNHNV, CDR2 YYDKDF (reference sequence). CDR3 sequence: CATSNRDRDNEKLFF. Written as DNA, the CDR3 is TGTGCCACCAGCAACCGGGACAGAGATAATGAAAAACTGTTTTTT.